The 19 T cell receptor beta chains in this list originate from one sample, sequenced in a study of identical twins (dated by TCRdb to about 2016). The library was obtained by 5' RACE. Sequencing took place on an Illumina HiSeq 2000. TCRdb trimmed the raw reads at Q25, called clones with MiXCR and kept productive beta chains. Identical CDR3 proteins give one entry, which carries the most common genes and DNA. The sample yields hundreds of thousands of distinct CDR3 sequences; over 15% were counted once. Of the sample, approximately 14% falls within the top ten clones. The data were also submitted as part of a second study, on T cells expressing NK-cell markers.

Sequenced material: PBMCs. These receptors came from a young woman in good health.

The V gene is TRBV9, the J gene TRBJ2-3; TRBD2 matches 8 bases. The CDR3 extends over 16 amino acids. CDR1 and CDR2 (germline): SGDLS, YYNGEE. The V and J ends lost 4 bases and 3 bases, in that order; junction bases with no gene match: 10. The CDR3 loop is CASSTRPTGGTDTQYF. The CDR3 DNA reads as TGTGCCAGCAGCACCCGCCCAACGGGGGGGACAGATACGCAGTATTTT.

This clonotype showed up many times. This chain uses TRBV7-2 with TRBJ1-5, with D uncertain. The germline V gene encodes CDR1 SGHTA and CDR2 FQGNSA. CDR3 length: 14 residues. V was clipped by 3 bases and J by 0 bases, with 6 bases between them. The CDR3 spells CASSFGYSNQPQHF. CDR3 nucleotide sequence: TGTGCCAGCAGCTTCGGGTATAGCAATCAGCCCCAGCATTTT.

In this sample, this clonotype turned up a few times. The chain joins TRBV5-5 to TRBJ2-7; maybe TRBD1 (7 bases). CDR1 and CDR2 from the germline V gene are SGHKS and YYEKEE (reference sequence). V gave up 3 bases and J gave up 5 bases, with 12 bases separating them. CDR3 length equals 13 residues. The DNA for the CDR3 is TGTGCCAGCAGCTACGGAGGGGGCAACGAGCAGTACTTC. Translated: CASSYGGGNEQYF.

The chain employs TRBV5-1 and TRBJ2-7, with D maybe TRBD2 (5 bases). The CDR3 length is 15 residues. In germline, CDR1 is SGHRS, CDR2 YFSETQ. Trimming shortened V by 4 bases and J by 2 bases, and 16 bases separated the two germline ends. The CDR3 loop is CASSRTPVEAYEQYF. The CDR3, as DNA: TGCGCCAGCAGCCGTACCCCAGTGGAGGCCTACGAGCAGTACTTC.

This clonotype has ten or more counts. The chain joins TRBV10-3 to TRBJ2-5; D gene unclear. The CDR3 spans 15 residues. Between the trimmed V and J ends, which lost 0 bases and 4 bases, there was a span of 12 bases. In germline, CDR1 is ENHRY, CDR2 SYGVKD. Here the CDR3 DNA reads TGTGCCATCAGTGAGTCGACTGGGGTTCGAGAGACCCAGTACTTC. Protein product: CAISESTGVRETQYF.

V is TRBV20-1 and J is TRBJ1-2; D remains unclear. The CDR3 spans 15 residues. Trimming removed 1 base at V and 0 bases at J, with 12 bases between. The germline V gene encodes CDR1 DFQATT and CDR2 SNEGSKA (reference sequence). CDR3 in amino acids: CSARGGLASNYGYTF. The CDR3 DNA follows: TGCAGTGCTAGAGGCGGCTTGGCTTCTAACTATGGCTACACCTTC.

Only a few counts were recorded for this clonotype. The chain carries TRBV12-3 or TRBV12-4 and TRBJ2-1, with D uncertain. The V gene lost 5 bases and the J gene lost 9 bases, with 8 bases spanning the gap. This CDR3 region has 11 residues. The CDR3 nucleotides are TGTGCCAGCAGTCCCGGAATTGAGCAGTTCTTC. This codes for CASSPGIEQFF.

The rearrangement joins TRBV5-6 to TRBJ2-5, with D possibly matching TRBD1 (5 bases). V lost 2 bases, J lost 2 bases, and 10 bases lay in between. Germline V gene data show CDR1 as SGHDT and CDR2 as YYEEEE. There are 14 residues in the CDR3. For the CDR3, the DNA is TGTGCCAGCAGCTTCCCGACAGAACAAGAGACCCAGTACTTC. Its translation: CASSFPTEQETQYF. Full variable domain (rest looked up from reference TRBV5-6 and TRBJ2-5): DAGVTQSPTHLIKTRGQQVTLRCSPKSGHDTVSWYQQALGQGPQFIFQYYEEEERQRGNFPDRFSGHQFPNYSSELNVNALLLGDSALYLCASSFPTEQETQYFGPGTRLLVL.

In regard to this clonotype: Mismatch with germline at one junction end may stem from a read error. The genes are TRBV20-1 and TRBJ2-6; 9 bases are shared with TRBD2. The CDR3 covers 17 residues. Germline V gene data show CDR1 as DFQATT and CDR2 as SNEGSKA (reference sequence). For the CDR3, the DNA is TGCTGTGCTCTAAGCGGGGGGACCCTCTCTGGGGCCAACGTCCTGACTTTC. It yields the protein CCALSGGTLSGANVLTF.

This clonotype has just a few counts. The CDR3 reads CASRYFPGNQPQHF. CDR3 DNA: TGTGCCAGCAGGTACTTCCCAGGGAATCAGCCCCAGCATTTT. V and J are TRBV12-3 or TRBV12-4 and TRBJ1-5, with TRBD1 as a possible D gene (5 bases). The CDR3 has 14 amino acids. Trimming pared 6 bases from V and 4 bases from J, leaving 13 bases between.

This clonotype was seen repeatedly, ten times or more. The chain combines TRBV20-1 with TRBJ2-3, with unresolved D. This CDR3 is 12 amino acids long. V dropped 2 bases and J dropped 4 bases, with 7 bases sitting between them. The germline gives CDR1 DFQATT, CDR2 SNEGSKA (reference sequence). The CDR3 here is CSARLLADTQYF. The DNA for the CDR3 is TGCAGTGCTAGATTACTCGCAGATACGCAGTATTTT.

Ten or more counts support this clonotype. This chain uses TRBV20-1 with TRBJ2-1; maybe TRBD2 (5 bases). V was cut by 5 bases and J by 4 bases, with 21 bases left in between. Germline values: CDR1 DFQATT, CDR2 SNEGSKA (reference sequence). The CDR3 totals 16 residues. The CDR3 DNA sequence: TGCAGTGCTCTTGGACTCGGCGGGCCTTTTTACAATGAGCAGTTCTTC. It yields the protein CSALGLGGPFYNEQFF.

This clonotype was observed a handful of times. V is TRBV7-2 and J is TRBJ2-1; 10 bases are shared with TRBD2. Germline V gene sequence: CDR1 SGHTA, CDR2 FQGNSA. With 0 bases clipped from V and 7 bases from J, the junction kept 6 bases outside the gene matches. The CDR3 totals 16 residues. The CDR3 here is CASSLARLAGANEQFF. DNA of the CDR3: TGTGCCAGCAGCTTAGCGCGGCTAGCGGGGGCTAATGAGCAGTTCTTC.

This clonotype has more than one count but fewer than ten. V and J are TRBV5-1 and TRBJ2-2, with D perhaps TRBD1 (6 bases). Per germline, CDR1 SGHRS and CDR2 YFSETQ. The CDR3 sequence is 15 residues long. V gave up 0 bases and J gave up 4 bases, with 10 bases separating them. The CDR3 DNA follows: TGCGCCAGCAGCTTGGGGACAGTAGGCACCGGGGAGCTGTTTTTT. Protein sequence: CASSLGTVGTGELFF.

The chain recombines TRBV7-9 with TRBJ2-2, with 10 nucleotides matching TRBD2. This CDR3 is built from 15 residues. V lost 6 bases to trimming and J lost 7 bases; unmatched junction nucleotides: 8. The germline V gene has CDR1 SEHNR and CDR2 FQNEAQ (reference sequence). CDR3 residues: CASRPSGRNDGELFF. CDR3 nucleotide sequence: TGTGCCAGCAGGCCTAGCGGGAGAAACGACGGGGAGCTGTTTTTT.

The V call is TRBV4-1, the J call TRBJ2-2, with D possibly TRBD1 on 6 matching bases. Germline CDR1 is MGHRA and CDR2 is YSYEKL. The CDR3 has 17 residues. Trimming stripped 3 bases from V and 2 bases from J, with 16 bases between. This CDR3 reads CASSQSDRDINTGELFF. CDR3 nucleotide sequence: TGCGCCAGCAGCCAGAGCGACCGGGACATCAACACCGGGGAGCTGTTTTTT.

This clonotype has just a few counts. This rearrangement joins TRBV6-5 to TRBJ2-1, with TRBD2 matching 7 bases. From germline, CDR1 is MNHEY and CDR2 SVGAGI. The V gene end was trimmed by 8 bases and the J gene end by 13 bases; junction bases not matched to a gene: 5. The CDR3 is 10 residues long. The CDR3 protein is CASGLAAQFF. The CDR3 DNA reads TGTGCCAGCGGGCTAGCGGCTCAGTTCTTC.

The CDR3 DNA is TGCGCCAGCAGCGCACTGGACGCCCGTAGAGAGACCCAGTACTTC. Translation gives CASSALDARRETQYF. The chain couples TRBV5-1 to TRBJ2-5; D gene uncertain. V lost 4 bases and J lost 4, with 17 bases in between. This CDR3 has 15 residues. The germline V gene has CDR1 SGHRS and CDR2 YFSETQ.

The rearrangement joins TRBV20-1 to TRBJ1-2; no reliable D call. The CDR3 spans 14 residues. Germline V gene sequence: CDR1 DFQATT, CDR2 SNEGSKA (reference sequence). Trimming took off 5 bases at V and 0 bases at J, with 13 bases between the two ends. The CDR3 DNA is TGCAGTGCTCGCGTTAGGTTTGCTAACTATGGCTACACCTTC. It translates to CSARVRFANYGYTF.